This TCR beta chain was sequenced for a study of CD8 T cells in ankylosing spondylitis. Overall study results and limits: Significant enrichment of disease-linked clones was reported in matched ankylosing spondylitis synovial fluid. Roughly eight highly homologous variants formed a TCR beta motif that appeared characteristic of ankylosing spondylitis blood. Peripheral blood held disease-linked clones only at relatively low frequency, and these were CD8+. In the blood and synovial fluid of reactive arthritis, some motif variants had been previously reported.

The CDR3 has 16 amino acids. Germline V CDR1 and CDR2: SGHRS, YFSETQ. V lost 0 bases and J lost 0, with 12 bases in between. Each TCR beta library was made by quantitative 5'-RACE that incorporated molecular barcodes. A single record per CDR3 protein comes from TCRdb applying MiXCR to the 5' RACE reads. The data contain more than 500,000 distinct CDR3 sequences, approximately 5% of them seen just once; the ten biggest clones take up 3% to 4%. Many counts were recorded for this clonotype. Its matching antigen is unknown. The gene calls are TRBV5-1 and TRBJ2-5; maybe TRBD2 (5 bases). Sequencing used blood, either unsorted or a sorted T cell fraction (not recorded which). This TCR was sampled from a male donor with ankylosing spondylitis. The CDR3 DNA reads TGCGCCAGCAGCTTGGACATGCGGGTGAACCAAGAGACCCAGTACTTC. Translated, it gives CASSLDMRVNQETQYF.